A selection of T cell receptor beta chains follows, all from one sample in a study of blood T cells in healthy people across ages. TCRdb called the 5' RACE reads again in MiXCR, with one record for every CDR3 protein. Of approximately 790,000 distinct CDR3 sequences detected, 62% appear once; the ten largest clones hold 28%. The specimen was blood. These receptors were collected from a man between 25 and 39 years old in good health. Each CDR3 is given with its conserved first and last residue. The order of the fields is J gene, clone size, D gene, CDR3 length, V gene, CDR3 DNA, CDR3 protein. D genes are given only for firm matches. Rows may omit the clone size; those that give it use once, few, many or a size class.

TRBJ2-3	NA	TRBD2	15	TRBV20-1	TGCAGTGCTAGTCAGGGACTAGCGGCGGCAGATACGCAGTATTTT	CSASQGLAAADTQYF
TRBJ1-2	NA	TRBD1	13	TRBV20-1	TGCAGTGCTAAGCCGGGACAGGACTATGGCTACACCTTC	CSAKPGQDYGYTF
TRBJ2-1	NA	NA	15	TRBV20-1	TGCAGTGCTAGAGATGGTCAGGGCTCCTACAATGAGCAGTTCTTC	CSARDGQGSYNEQFF
TRBJ2-4	NA	TRBD2	18	TRBV12-3/TRBV12-4	TGTGCCAGCAGACTAGGACTGGCGGGGGGGAGAGCCAAAAACATTCAGTACTTC	CASRLGLAGGRAKNIQYF
TRBJ2-3	NA	TRBD2	15	TRBV4-1	TGCGCCAGCAATGTCGTGGCGGGGGGCACAGATACGCAGTATTTT	CASNVVAGGTDTQYF
TRBJ2-7	few	NA	12	TRBV6-6	TGTGCCAGCAGTGAGGGCGCAGGGGAGCAGTACTTC	CASSEGAGEQYF
TRBJ2-1	many	TRBD2	14	TRBV20-1	TGCAGTGCTAGTAAACTAGCGGGCTACAATGAGCAGTTCTTC	CSASKLAGYNEQFF
TRBJ2-7	NA	TRBD2	18	TRBV7-9	TGTGCCAGCAGCTTAGCGTTGGCTAGCGGGGGGGCGGCCAATGAGCAGTACTTC	CASSLALASGGAANEQYF
TRBJ2-3	NA	NA	12	TRBV20-1	TGCAGTGCAATGGACGACACAGATACGCAGTATTTT	CSAMDDTDTQYF
TRBJ2-7	NA	NA	18	TRBV7-2	TGTGCCAGCAGCTTAGCGTCGGCGACCAGGGTGGAATTATACGAGCAGTACTTC	CASSLASATRVELYEQYF
TRBJ2-7	NA	TRBD1	15	TRBV7-2	TGTGCCAGCAGCTTAGGTCTGGACAGGGATTACGGGCAGTACTTC	CASSLGLDRDYGQYF
TRBJ1-2	NA	NA	13	TRBV2	TGTGCCACCCAGGTGACGGGGGGCCATGGCTACACCTTC	CATQVTGGHGYTF
TRBJ2-3	NA	NA	14	TRBV5-1	TGCGCCAGCAGCCCGGAGGCGGGGAGGAATACGCAGTATTTT	CASSPEAGRNTQYF
TRBJ2-7	NA	NA	14	TRBV7-2	TGTGCCAGCAGCCGAGGCCGTTTCGGGTACGAGCAGTACTTC	CASSRGRFGYEQYF